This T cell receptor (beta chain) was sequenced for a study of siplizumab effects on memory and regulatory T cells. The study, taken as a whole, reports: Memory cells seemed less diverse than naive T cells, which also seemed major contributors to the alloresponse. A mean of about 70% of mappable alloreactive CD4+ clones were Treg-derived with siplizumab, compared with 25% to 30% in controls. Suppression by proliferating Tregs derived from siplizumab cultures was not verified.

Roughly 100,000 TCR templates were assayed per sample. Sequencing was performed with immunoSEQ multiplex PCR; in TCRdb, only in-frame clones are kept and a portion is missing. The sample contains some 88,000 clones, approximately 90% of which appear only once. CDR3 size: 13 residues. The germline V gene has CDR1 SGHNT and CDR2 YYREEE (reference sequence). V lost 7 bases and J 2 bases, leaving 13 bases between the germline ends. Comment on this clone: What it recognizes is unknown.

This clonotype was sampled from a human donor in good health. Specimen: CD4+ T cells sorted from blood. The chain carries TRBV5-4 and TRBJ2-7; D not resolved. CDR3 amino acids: CASAPGVAYEQYF. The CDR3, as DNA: TGTGCCAGCGCGCCGGGCGTAGCCTACGAGCAGTACTTC.